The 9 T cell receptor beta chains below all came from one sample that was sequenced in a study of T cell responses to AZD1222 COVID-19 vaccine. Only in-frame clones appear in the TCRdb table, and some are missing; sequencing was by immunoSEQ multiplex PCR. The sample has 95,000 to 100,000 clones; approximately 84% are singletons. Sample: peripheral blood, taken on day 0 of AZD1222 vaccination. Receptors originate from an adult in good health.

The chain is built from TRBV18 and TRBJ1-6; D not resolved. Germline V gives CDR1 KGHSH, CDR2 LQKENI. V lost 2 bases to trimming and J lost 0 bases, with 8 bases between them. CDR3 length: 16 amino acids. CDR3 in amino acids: CASSPGESSYNSPLHF. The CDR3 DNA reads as TGTGCCAGCTCACCAGGGGAGAGCTCCTATAATTCACCCCTCCACTTT.

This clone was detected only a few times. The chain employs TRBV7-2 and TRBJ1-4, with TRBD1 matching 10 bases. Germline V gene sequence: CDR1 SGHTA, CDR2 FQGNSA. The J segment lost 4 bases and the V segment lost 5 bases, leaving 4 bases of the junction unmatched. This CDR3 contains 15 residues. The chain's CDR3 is CASSRTGGNNEKLFF. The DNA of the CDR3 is TGTGCCAGCAGCCGGACAGGGGGAAATAATGAAAAACTGTTTTTT.

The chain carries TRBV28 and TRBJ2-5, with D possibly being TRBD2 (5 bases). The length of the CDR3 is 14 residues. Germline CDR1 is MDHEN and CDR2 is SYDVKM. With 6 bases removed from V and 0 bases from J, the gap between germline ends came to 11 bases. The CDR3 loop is CASSPAGYQETQYF. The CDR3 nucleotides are TGTGCCAGCAGCCCTGCGGGTTACCAAGAGACCCAGTACTTC.

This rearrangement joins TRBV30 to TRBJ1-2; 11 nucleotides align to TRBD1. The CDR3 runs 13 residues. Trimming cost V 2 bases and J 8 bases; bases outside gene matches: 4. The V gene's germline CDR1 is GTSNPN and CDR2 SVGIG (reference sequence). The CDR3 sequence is CAWSMGQGDGYTF. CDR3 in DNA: TGTGCCTGGAGTATGGGACAGGGGGACGGCTACACCTTC.

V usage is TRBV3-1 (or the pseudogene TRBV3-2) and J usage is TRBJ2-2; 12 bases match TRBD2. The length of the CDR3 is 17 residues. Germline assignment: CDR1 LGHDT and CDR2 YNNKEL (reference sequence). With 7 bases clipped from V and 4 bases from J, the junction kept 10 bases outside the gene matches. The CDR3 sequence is CASTLGLAGSSTGELFF. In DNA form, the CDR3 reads TGTGCCAGCACCCTAGGACTAGCGGGATCGAGCACCGGGGAGCTGTTTTTT.

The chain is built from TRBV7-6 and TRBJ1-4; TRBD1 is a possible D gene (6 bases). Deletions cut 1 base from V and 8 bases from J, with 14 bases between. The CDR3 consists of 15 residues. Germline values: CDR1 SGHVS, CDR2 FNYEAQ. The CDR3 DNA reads TGTGCCAGCAGCTTAGGGGGACACCCTGAGGAAAAACTGTTTTTT. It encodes CASSLGGHPEEKLFF.

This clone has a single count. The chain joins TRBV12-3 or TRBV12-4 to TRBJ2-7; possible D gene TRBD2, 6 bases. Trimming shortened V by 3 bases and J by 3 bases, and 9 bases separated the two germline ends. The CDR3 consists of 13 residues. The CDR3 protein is CASSFGEVYEQYF. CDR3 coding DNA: TGTGCCAGCAGTTTCGGGGAGGTCTACGAGCAGTACTTC.

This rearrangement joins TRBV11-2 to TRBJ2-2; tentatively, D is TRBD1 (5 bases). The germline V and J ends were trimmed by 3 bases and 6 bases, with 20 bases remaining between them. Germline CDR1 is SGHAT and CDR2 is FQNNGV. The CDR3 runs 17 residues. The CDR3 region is CASSFRGHLLSPGELFF. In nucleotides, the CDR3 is TGTGCCAGCAGCTTTCGAGGACATCTGTTATCACCCGGGGAGCTGTTTTTT.

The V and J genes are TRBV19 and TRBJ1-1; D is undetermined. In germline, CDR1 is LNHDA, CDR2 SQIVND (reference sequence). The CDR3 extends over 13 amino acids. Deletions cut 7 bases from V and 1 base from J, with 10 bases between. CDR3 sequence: CASTNTANTEAFF. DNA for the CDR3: TGTGCCAGTACTAATACAGCGAACACTGAAGCTTTCTTT.